The present TCR beta chain was sequenced within a study of blood T cell repertoires in COVID-19. Trimming pared 5 bases from V and 0 bases from J, leaving 14 bases between. The CDR3 is 16 amino acids. Germline CDR1 SGHDT, CDR2 YYEEEE. Per the authors' pipeline: Amplification with reference gene primers provided the estimates of nucleated cell counts. Generated by immunoSEQ multiplex PCR, the TCRdb table keeps only in-frame clones and is missing some. V and J calls plus clone size are reproduced from that table; the DNA served to infer D and trimming. The sample shows 160,000 or so clones, roughly 80% of them seen only once.

The chain combines TRBV5-6 with TRBJ2-2; TRBD2 is a possible D gene (5 bases). The TCR sequence derives from a woman aged 70-85 years with acute or convalescent COVID-19. Sequenced sample: peripheral blood. CDR3 amino acids: CASRLGRGPNTGELFF. The DNA of the CDR3 is TGTGCCAGCAGATTAGGACGCGGGCCGAACACCGGGGAGCTGTTTTTT. The whole variable domain, filled in from reference TRBV5-6 and TRBJ2-2, reads DAGVTQSPTHLIKTRGQQVTLRCSPKSGHDTVSWYQQALGQGPQFIFQYYEEEERQRGNFPDRFSGHQFPNYSSELNVNALLLGDSALYLCASRLGRGPNTGELFFGEGSRLTVL.